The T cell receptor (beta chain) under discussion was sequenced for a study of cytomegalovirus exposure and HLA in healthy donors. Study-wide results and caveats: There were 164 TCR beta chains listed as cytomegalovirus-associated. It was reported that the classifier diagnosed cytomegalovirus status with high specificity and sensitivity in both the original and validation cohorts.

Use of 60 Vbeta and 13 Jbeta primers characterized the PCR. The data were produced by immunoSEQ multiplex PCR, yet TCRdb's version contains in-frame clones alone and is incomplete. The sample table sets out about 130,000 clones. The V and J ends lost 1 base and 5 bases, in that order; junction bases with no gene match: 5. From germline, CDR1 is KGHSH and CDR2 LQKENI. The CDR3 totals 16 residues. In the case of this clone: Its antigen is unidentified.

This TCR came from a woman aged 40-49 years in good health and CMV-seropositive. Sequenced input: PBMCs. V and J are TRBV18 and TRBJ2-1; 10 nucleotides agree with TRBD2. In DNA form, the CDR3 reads TGTGCCAGCTCACCACTAGCGGGAGGAGGTCACAATGAGCAGTTCTTC. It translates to CASSPLAGGGHNEQFF.